The source of this T cell receptor beta chain is a study of blood T cells in healthy people across ages. With a J-beta primer mix and a sample-barcoded 5' primer, a second PCR ran about 7 to 12 cycles. TCRdb redid the calling of the 5' RACE reads with MiXCR, one entry per CDR3 protein. The data show 1.4 million or so distinct CDR3 sequences, less than 45% seen once. Germline CDR1 reads MNHEY; CDR2 reads SVGAGI. Trimming removed 7 bases from V and 3 bases from J, with 13 bases in between. CDR3 length: 14 residues. J is TRBJ2-1 and V is TRBV6-5; D is possibly TRBD2 (6 bases). The TCR sequence derives from a woman under 30 in good health. The sample was blood. The CDR3 spells CASTPGVGYNEQFF. The CDR3 DNA follows: TGTGCCAGCACCCCGGGGGTTGGCTACAATGAGCAGTTCTTC.